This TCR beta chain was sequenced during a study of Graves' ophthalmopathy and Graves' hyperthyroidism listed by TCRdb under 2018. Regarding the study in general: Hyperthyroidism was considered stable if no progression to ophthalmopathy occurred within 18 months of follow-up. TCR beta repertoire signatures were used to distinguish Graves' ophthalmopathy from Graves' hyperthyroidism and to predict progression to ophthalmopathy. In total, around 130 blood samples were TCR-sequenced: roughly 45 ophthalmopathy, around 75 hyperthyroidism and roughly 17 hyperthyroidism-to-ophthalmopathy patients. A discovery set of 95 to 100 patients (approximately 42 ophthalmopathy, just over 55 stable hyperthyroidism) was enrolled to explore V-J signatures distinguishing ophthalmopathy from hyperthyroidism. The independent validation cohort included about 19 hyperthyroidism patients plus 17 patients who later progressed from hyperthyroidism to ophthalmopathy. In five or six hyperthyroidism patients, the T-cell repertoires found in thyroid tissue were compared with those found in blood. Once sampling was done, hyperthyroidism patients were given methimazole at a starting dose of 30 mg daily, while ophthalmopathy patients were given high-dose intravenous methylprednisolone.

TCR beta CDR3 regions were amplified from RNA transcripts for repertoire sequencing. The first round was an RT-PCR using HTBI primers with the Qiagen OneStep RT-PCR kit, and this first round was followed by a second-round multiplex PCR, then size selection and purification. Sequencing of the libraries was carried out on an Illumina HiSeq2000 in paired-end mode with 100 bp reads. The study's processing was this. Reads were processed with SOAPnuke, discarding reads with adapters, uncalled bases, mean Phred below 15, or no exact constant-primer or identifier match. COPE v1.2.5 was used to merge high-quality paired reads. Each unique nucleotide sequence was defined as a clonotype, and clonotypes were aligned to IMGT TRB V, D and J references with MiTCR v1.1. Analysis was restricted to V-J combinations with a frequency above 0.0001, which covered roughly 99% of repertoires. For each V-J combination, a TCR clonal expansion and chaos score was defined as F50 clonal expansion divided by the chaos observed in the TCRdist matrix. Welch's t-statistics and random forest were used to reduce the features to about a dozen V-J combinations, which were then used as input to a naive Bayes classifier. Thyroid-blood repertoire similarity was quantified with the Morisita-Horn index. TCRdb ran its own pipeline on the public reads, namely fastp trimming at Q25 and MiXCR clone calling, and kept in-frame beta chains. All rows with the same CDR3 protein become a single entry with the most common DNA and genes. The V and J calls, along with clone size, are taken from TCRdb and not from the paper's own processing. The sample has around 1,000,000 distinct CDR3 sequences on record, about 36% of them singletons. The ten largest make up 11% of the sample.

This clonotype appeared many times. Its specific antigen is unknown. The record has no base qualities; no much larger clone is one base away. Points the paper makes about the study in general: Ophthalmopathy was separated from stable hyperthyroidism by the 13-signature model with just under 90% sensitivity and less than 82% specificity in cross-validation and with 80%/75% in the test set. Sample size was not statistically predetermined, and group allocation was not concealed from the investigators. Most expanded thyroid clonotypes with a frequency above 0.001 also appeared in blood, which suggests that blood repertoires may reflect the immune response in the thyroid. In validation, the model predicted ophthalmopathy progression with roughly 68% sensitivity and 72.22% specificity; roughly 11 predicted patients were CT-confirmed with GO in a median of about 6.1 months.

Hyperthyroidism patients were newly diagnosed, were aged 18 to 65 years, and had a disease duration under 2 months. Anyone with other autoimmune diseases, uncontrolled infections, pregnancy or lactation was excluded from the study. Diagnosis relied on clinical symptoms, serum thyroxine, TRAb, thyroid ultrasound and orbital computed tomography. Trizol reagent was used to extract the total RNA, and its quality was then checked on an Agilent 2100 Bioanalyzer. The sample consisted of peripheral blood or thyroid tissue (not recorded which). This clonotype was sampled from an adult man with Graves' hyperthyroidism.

The nucleotides are TGTGCCAGCAGCTCCATGGGGTATGGCTACACCTTC. The resulting protein is CASSSMGYGYTF. The chain is assembled from TRBV6-5 and TRBJ1-2; the D segment cannot be called with confidence. Taken from cysteine to phenylalanine, the CDR3 has 12 residues. The read is trimmed to its CDR3 DNA, 36 bases read in frame from base 1. The junction shows trimming of 6 bases on V and 5 bases on J, plus 10 bases between the germline ends. The germline V gene provides CDR1 MNHEY and CDR2 SVGAGI.